Sequencing of this T cell receptor (beta chain) was carried out in a study of human T cells and chemical hapten exposure. Described time point: pre-sensitization, week 0. The treatment: therapeutic diphenylcyclopropenone sensitization with weekly scalp DPC. The CDR3 is 13 amino acids. Germline V gene data show CDR1 as MNHEY and CDR2 as SVGAGI. V was trimmed by 4 bases and J by 4 bases, leaving 11 bases between them. TCRdb fed the RACE reads into MiXCR, producing one record per CDR3 protein. The sample contains about 120,000 distinct CDR3 sequences, about 13% of which appear only once. This sample comprised whole blood, obtained in connection with sensitization to the hapten diphenylcyclopropenone (DPC). The V and J genes are TRBV6-5 and TRBJ2-7, with D possibly being TRBD1 (6 bases). This TCR was sampled from a woman younger than 30 with alopecia areata. Some clones in this sample may be carry-over from other donors' samples. The CDR3, as DNA: TGTGCCAGCAGTTTTGGGGACAATTACGAGCAGTACTTC. The encoded protein is CASSFGDNYEQYF.